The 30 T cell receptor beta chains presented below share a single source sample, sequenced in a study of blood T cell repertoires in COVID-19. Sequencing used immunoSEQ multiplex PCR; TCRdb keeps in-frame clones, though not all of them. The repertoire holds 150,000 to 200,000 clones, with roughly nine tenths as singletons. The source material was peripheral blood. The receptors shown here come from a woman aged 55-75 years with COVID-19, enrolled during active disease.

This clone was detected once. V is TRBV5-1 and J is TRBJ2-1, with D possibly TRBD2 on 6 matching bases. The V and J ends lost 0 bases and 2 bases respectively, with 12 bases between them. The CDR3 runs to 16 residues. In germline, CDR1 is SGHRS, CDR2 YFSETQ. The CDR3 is CASSLASGTPYNEQFF. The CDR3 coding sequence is TGCGCCAGCAGCTTGGCCTCCGGGACTCCCTACAATGAGCAGTTCTTC.

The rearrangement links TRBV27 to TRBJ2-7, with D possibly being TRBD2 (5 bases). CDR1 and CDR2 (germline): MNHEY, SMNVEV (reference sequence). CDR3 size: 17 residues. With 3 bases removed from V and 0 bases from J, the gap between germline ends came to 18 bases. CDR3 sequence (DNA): TGTGCCAGCAGTTTCCTGCCTCTAGCCCGGCTCTCCTACGAGCAGTACTTC. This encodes CASSFLPLARLSYEQYF.

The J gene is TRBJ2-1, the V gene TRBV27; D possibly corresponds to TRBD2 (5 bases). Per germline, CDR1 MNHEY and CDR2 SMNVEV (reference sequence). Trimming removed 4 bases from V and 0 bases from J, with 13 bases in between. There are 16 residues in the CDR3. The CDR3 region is CASSSPTSGSYNEQFF. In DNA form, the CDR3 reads TGTGCCAGCAGTTCCCCTACCAGCGGCTCCTACAATGAGCAGTTCTTC.

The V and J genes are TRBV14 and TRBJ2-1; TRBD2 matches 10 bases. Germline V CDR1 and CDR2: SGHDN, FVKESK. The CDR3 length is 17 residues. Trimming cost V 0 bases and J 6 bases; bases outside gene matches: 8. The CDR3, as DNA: TGTGCCAGCAGCCAAGATCGAGTAGCGGGAGGTCGCAATGAGCAGTTCTTC. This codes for CASSQDRVAGGRNEQFF. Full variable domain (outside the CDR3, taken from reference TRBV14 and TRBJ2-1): EAGVTQFPSHSVIEKGQTVTLRCDPISGHDNLYWYRRVMGKEIKFLLHFVKESKQDESGMPNNRFLAERTGGTYSTLKVQPAELEDSGVYFCASSQDRVAGGRNEQFFGPGTRLTVL.

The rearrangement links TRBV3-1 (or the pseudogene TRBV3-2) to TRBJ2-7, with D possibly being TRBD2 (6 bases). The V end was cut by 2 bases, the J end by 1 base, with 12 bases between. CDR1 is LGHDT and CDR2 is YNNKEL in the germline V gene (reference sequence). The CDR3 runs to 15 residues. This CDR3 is CASSQSPSDSYEQYF. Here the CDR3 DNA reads TGTGCCAGCAGCCAATCTCCTAGCGATTCCTACGAGCAGTACTTC.

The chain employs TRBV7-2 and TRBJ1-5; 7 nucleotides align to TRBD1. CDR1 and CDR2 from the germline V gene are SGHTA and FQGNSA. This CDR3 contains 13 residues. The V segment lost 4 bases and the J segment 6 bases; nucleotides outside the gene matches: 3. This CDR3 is CASSYDRVQPQHF. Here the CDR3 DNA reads TGTGCCAGCAGCTACGACAGGGTTCAGCCCCAGCATTTT.

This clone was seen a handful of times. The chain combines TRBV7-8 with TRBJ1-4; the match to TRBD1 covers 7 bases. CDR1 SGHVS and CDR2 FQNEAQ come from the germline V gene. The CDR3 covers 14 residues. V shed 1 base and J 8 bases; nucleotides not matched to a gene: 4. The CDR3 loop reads CASSLDRGREKLFF. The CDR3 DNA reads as TGTGCCAGCAGCTTAGACAGGGGCCGCGAAAAACTGTTTTTT.

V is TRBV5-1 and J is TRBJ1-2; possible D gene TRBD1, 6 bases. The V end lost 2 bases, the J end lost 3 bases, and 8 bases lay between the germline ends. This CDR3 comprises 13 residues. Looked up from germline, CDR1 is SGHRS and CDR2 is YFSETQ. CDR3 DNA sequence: TGCGCCAGCAGCTTACAGGGAGACTATGGCTACACCTTC. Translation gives CASSLQGDYGYTF.

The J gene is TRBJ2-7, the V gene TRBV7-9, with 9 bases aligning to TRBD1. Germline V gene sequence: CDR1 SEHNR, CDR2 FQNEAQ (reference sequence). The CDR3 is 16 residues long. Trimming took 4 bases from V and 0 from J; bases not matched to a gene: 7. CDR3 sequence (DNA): TGTGCCAGCAGCTCCCCGGGACAGGGAAGCTCCTACGAGCAGTACTTC. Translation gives CASSSPGQGSSYEQYF.

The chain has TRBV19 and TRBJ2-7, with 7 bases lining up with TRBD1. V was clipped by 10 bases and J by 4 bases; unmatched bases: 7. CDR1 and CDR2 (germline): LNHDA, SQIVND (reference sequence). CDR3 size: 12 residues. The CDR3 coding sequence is TGTGCCACAACCGACAGGGCTTACGAGCAGTACTTC. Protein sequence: CATTDRAYEQYF.

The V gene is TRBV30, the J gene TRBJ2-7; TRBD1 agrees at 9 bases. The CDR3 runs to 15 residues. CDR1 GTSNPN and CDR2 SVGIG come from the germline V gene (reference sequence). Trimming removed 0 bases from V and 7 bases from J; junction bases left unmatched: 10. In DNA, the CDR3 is TGTGCCTGGAGTGTACCTTGGACAGGGGTGGGGGAGCAGTACTTC. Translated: CAWSVPWTGVGEQYF.

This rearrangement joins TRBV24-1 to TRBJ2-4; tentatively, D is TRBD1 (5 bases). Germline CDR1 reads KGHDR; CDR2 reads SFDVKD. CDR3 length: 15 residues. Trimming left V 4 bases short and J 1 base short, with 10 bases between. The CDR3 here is CATSETASAKNIQYF. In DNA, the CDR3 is TGTGCCACCAGTGAGACAGCCTCTGCCAAAAACATTCAGTACTTC.

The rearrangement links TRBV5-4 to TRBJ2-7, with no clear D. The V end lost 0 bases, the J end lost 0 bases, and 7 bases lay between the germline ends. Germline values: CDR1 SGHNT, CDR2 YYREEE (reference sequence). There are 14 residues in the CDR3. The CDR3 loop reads CASSLELVSYEQYF. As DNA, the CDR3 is TGTGCCAGCAGCTTGGAGCTAGTCTCCTACGAGCAGTACTTC. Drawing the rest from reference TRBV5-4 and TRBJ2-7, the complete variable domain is ETGVTQSPTHLIKTRGQQVTLRCSSQSGHNTVSWYQQALGQGPQFIFQYYREEENGRGNFPPRFSGLQFPNYSSELNVNALELDDSALYLCASSLELVSYEQYFGPGTRLTVT.

The CDR3 region is CASSLHGLDYNEQFF. The CDR3 nucleotides read TGCGCCAGCAGCCTACATGGACTAGATTACAATGAGCAGTTCTTC. The V gene is TRBV5-1, the J gene TRBJ2-1, with 7 bases fitting TRBD2. Germline loops: CDR1 SGHRS, CDR2 YFSETQ. The trim removed 4 bases at V and 4 bases at J, leaving 8 bases unmatched. The CDR3 has 15 residues.

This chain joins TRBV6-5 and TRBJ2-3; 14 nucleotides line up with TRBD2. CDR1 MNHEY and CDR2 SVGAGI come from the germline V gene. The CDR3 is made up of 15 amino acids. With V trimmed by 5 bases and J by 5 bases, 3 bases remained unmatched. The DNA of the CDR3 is TGTGCCAGCAGTCGACTAGCGGGAGGGCAAGATACGCAGTATTTT. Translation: CASSRLAGGQDTQYF.

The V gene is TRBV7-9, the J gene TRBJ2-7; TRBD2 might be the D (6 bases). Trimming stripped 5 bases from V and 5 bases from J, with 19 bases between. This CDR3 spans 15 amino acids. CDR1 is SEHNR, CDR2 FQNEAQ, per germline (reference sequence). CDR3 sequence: CASSLPRGALDEQYF. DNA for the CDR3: TGTGCCAGCAGCCTACCGCGGGGAGCCCTAGACGAGCAGTACTTC.

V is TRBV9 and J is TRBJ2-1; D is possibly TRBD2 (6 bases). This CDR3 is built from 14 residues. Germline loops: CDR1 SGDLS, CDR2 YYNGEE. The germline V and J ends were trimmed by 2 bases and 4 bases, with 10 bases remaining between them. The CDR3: CASSVGGTYNEQFF. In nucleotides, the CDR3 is TGTGCCAGCAGCGTTGGGGGGACTTACAATGAGCAGTTCTTC. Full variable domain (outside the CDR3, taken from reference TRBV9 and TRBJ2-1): DSGVTQTPKHLITATGQRVTLRCSPRSGDLSVYWYQQSLDQGLQFLIQYYNGEERAKGNILERFSAQQFPDLHSELNLSSLELGDSALYFCASSVGGTYNEQFFGPGTRLTVL.

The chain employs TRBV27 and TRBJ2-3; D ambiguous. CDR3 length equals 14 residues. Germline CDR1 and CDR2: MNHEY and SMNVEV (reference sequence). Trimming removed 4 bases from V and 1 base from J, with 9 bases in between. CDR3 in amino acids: CASSSTVRTDTQYF. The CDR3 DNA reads TGTGCCAGCAGTTCCACGGTCCGCACAGATACGCAGTATTTT.

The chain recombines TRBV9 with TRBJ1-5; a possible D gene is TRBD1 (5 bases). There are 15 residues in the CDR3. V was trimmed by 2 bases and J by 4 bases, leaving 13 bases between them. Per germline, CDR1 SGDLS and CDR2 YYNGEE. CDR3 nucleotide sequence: TGTGCCAGCAGCGTCCACGACAGTTTTAATCAGCCCCAGCATTTT. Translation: CASSVHDSFNQPQHF. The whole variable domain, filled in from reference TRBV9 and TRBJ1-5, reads DSGVTQTPKHLITATGQRVTLRCSPRSGDLSVYWYQQSLDQGLQFLIQYYNGEERAKGNILERFSAQQFPDLHSELNLSSLELGDSALYFCASSVHDSFNQPQHFGDGTRLSIL.

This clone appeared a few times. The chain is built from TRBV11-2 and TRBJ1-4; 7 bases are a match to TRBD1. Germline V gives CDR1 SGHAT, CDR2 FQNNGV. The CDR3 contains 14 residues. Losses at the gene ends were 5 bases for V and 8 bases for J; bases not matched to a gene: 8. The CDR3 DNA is TGTGCCAGCAGCCATCGACAGGGTTTGGAAAAACTGTTTTTT. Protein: CASSHRQGLEKLFF. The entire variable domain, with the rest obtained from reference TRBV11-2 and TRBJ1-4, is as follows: EAGVAQSPRYKIIEKRQSVAFWCNPISGHATLYWYQQILGQGPKLLIQFQNNGVVDDSQLPKDRFSAERLKGVDSTLKIQPAKLEDSAVYLCASSHRQGLEKLFFGSGTQLSVL.

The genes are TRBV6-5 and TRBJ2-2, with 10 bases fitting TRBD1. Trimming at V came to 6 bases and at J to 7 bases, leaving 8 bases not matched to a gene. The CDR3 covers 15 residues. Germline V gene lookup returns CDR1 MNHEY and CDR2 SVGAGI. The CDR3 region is CASRSRDRGSGELFF. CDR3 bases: TGTGCCAGCAGAAGCCGGGACAGGGGTAGCGGGGAGCTGTTTTTT.

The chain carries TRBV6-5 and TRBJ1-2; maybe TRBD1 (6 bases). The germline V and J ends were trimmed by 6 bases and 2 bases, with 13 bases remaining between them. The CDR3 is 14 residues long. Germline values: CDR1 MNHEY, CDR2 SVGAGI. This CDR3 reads CASSHPTGNYGYTF. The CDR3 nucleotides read TGTGCCAGCAGCCATCCGACAGGCAACTATGGCTACACCTTC.

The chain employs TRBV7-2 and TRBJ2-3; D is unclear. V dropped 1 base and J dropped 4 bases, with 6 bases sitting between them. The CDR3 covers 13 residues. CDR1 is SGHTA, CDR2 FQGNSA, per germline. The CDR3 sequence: CASSLGYADTQYF. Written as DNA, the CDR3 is TGTGCCAGCAGCTTAGGCTACGCAGATACGCAGTATTTT.

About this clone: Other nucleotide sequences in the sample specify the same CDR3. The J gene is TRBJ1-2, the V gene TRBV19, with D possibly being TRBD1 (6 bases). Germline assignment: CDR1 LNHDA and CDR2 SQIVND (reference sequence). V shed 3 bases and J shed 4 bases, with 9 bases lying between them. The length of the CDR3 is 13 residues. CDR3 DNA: TGTGCCAGTAGTATCACAGGGCCCTATGGCTACACCTTC. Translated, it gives CASSITGPYGYTF. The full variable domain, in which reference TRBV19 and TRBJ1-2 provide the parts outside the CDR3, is DGGITQSPKYLFRKEGQNVTLSCEQNLNHDAMYWYRQDPGQGLRLIYYSQIVNDFQKGDIAEGYSVSREKKESFPLTVTSAQKNPTAFYLCASSITGPYGYTFGSGTRLTVV.

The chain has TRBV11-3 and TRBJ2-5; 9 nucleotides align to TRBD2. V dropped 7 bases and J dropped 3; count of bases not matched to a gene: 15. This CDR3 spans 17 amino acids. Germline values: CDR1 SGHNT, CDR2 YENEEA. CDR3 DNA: TGTGCCAGCAACACCCGGCTGTCGACTAGCGGAAAAGAGACCCAGTACTTC. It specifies CASNTRLSTSGKETQYF.

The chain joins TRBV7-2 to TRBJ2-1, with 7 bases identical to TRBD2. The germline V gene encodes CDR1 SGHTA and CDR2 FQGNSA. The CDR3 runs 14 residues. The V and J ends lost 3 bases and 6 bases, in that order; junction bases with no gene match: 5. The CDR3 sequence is CASSFGGDGNEQFF. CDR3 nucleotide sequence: TGTGCCAGCAGCTTTGGGGGGGACGGCAATGAGCAGTTCTTC.

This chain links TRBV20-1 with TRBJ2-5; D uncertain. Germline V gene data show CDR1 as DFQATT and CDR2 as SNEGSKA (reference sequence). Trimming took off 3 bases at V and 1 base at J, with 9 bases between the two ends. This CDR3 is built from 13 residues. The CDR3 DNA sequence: TGCAGTGCTAGTAGTCAGTCCCAAGAGACCCAGTACTTC. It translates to CSASSQSQETQYF.

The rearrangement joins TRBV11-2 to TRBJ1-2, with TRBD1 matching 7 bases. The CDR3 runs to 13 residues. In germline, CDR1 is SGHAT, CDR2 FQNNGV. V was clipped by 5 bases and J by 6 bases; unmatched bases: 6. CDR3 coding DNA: TGTGCCAGCAGCCCGACAGGGTTTAATGGCTACACCTTC. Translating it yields CASSPTGFNGYTF.

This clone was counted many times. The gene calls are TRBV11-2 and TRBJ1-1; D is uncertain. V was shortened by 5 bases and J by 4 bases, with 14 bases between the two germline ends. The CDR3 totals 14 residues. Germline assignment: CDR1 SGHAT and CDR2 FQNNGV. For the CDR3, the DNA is TGTGCCAGCAGCCCCCTTAATGTGCGCACTGAAGCTTTCTTT. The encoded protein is CASSPLNVRTEAFF.

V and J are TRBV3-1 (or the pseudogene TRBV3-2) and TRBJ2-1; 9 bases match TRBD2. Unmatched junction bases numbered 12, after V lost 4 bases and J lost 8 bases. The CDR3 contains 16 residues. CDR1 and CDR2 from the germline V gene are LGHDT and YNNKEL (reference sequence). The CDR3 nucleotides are TGTGCCAGCAGCCCTGTATTAAGTAGCGGGAGCGATGAGCAGTTCTTC. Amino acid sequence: CASSPVLSSGSDEQFF.